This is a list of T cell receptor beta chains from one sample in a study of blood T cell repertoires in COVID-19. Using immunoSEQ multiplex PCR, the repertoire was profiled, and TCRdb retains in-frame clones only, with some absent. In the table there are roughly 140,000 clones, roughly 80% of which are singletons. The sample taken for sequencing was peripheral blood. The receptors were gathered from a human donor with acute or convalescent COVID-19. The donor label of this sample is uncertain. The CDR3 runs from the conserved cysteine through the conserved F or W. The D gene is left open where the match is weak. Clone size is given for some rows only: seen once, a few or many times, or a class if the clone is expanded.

CDR3 DNA: TGTGCCAGCAGTTACCGAGGCTATAATTCACCCCTCCACTTT
CDR3 protein: CASSYRGYNSPLHF
D gene: NA
J gene: TRBJ1-6
clone size: once
V gene: TRBV6-5

CDR3 DNA: TGTGCCAGCAGCACCCAACAGTACAATGAGCAGTTCTTC
CDR3 protein: CASSTQQYNEQFF
D gene: NA
J gene: TRBJ2-1
clone size: NA
V gene: TRBV9

CDR3 DNA: TGTGCTAGTGGTTTGGACTACCTCGTGCAGGGGGAGACCCAGTACTTC
CDR3 protein: CASGLDYLVQGETQYF
D gene: NA
J gene: TRBJ2-5
clone size: NA
V gene: TRBV12-5

CDR3 DNA: TGTGCCAGCAGTGAAGCGAGGACAGGGCCGAAACTGTTTTTT
CDR3 protein: CASSEARTGPKLFF
D gene: TRBD1
J gene: TRBJ1-4
clone size: NA
V gene: TRBV6-1

CDR3 DNA: TGTGCCAGCAGCCCGCGGGGCGGGGGGTCGAACACCGGGGAGCTGTTTTTT
CDR3 protein: CASSPRGGGSNTGELFF
D gene: TRBD2
J gene: TRBJ2-2
clone size: NA
V gene: TRBV2

CDR3 DNA: TGCAGCGTTGGTCGTCCCTATGGCTACACCTTC
CDR3 protein: CSVGRPYGYTF
D gene: NA
J gene: TRBJ1-2
clone size: NA
V gene: TRBV29-1

CDR3 DNA: TGTGCCAGCAGCCCCAGGCCGGGGACAGGGGTTACCGGGGAGCTGTTTTTT
CDR3 protein: CASSPRPGTGVTGELFF
D gene: TRBD1
J gene: TRBJ2-2
clone size: NA
V gene: TRBV9

CDR3 DNA: TGCAGCGTCTTGATAGAGACAGGGGGCTACAATGAGCAGTTCTTC
CDR3 protein: CSVLIETGGYNEQFF
D gene: TRBD1
J gene: TRBJ2-1
clone size: few
V gene: TRBV29-1

CDR3 DNA: TGTGCCACTGCAGGACAGGGGTACTATGGCTACACCTTC
CDR3 protein: CATAGQGYYGYTF
D gene: TRBD1
J gene: TRBJ1-2
clone size: few
V gene: TRBV19

CDR3 DNA: TGTGCCAGCAGCTCAGGGTATTCCGACGAAAAACTGTTTTTT
CDR3 protein: CASSSGYSDEKLFF
D gene: NA
J gene: TRBJ1-4
clone size: NA
V gene: TRBV3-1/TRBV3-2

CDR3 DNA: TGCGCAAAACAGCACAATGAGCAGTTCTTC
CDR3 protein: CAKQHNEQFF
D gene: NA
J gene: TRBJ2-1
clone size: NA
V gene: TRBV23-1

CDR3 DNA: TGTGCCAGCAGTTACGGGGGACTAGCGGCAGATACGCAGTATTTT
CDR3 protein: CASSYGGLAADTQYF
D gene: TRBD2
J gene: TRBJ2-3
clone size: NA
V gene: TRBV6-2/TRBV6-3

CDR3 DNA: TGTGCCAGCAGCTTGGCCAGGGGAGGCAATCAGCCCCAGCATTTT
CDR3 protein: CASSLARGGNQPQHF
D gene: NA
J gene: TRBJ1-5
clone size: NA
V gene: TRBV5-8

CDR3 DNA: TGTGCCAGCAGCCTTTATAGCAATCAGCCCCAGCATTTT
CDR3 protein: CASSLYSNQPQHF
D gene: NA
J gene: TRBJ1-5
clone size: NA
V gene: TRBV11-2

CDR3 DNA: TGTGCCAGCAGTTGCCCCGGGACTAGCGGGGGGGCTTGTGAGCAGTTCTTC
CDR3 protein: CASSCPGTSGGACEQFF
D gene: TRBD2
J gene: TRBJ2-1
clone size: NA
V gene: TRBV6-2/TRBV6-3

CDR3 DNA: TGTGCCATCAGTTCGAATAGAGGCACAGATACGCAGTATTTT
CDR3 protein: CAISSNRGTDTQYF
D gene: NA
J gene: TRBJ2-3
clone size: NA
V gene: TRBV10-3

CDR3 DNA: TGTGCCAGCAGTGAACAGGGATATAGCAATCAGCCCCAGCATTTT
CDR3 protein: CASSEQGYSNQPQHF
D gene: NA
J gene: TRBJ1-5
clone size: NA
V gene: TRBV2

CDR3 DNA: TGTGCCATCAGTGGAGAGTTATCAGGGAACACTGAAGCTTTCTTT
CDR3 protein: CAISGELSGNTEAFF
D gene: NA
J gene: TRBJ1-1
clone size: NA
V gene: TRBV10-3

CDR3 DNA: TGTGCCAGCTCACCACAGGACAGCTATGGCTACACCTTC
CDR3 protein: CASSPQDSYGYTF
D gene: NA
J gene: TRBJ1-2
clone size: once
V gene: TRBV18

CDR3 DNA: TGCGCCAGCGGACATGCAGGAGCAACTAATGAAAAACTGTTTTTT
CDR3 protein: CASGHAGATNEKLFF
D gene: NA
J gene: TRBJ1-4
clone size: NA
V gene: TRBV10-2

CDR3 DNA: TGTGCCAGCAGCTCAGGCGGGGGGGAGGTTGAGCAGTTCTTC
CDR3 protein: CASSSGGGEVEQFF
D gene: TRBD2
J gene: TRBJ2-1
clone size: NA
V gene: TRBV5-4

CDR3 DNA: TGCGCCAGCAGCCAGGGATGGAACACTGAAGCTTTCTTT
CDR3 protein: CASSQGWNTEAFF
D gene: NA
J gene: TRBJ1-1
clone size: NA
V gene: TRBV10-1

CDR3 DNA: TGTGCCAGCAGGGAGGACAGGGTAGGAGGGAACACCATATATTTT
CDR3 protein: CASREDRVGGNTIYF
D gene: TRBD1
J gene: TRBJ1-3
clone size: NA
V gene: TRBV6-5

CDR3 DNA: TGCGCCAGCACCTCGGCGCGGTCGGGGAATTCACCCCTCCACTTT
CDR3 protein: CASTSARSGNSPLHF
D gene: NA
J gene: TRBJ1-6
clone size: NA
V gene: TRBV5-1

CDR3 DNA: TGCGCCAGCAGCCCCATAGGGGGGACAGGGGGCGGCTACACCTTC
CDR3 protein: CASSPIGGTGGGYTF
D gene: TRBD1
J gene: TRBJ1-2
clone size: NA
V gene: TRBV5-1

CDR3 DNA: TGTGCCAGCAGCGTAGAGGCCGGGGGGTTGTTTACGCAGTATTTT
CDR3 protein: CASSVEAGGLFTQYF
D gene: TRBD2
J gene: TRBJ2-3
clone size: NA
V gene: TRBV9

CDR3 DNA: TGCGCCAGCAGCCAAACCCTGACAGGGACGGCTTTCTTT
CDR3 protein: CASSQTLTGTAFF
D gene: TRBD1
J gene: TRBJ1-1
clone size: NA
V gene: TRBV4-1

CDR3 DNA: TGTGCCAGTAAGAGAAGAGAAGAAGAAAAACTGTTTTTT
CDR3 protein: CASKRREEEKLFF
D gene: NA
J gene: TRBJ1-4
clone size: NA
V gene: TRBV19

CDR3 DNA: TGTGCCAGCAGGTATGAGGGCTGGCAGCCCCAGCATTTT
CDR3 protein: CASRYEGWQPQHF
D gene: NA
J gene: TRBJ1-5
clone size: NA
V gene: TRBV2

CDR3 DNA: TGTGCCAGCAGTGAGGGCTTTCGGAAGGGGGCGAAAGGCTACACCTTC
CDR3 protein: CASSEGFRKGAKGYTF
D gene: TRBD1
J gene: TRBJ1-2
clone size: few
V gene: TRBV6-1

CDR3 DNA: TGCAGTGCTAGTCAGGGGGGAGGAGGTACTGAAGCTTTCTTT
CDR3 protein: CSASQGGGGTEAFF
D gene: TRBD1
J gene: TRBJ1-1
clone size: NA
V gene: TRBV20-1